Shown below are 14 T cell receptor beta chains from a single sample sequenced in a study of T cell changes during pregnancy in multiple sclerosis. Sequencing was performed with immunoSEQ multiplex PCR; in TCRdb, only in-frame clones are kept and a portion is missing. The sample consists of around 78,000 clones, about 92% of them appearing once. The specimen was peripheral blood, collected in the second trimester of pregnancy. Receptors were obtained from a female donor with multiple sclerosis, enrolled in a pregnancy study.

The V call is TRBV9, the J call TRBJ2-5; 10 nucleotides line up with TRBD2. V dropped 1 base and J dropped 5; count of bases not matched to a gene: 5. The germline V gene has CDR1 SGDLS and CDR2 YYNGEE. CDR3 length equals 15 residues. CDR3 in DNA: TGTGCCAGCAGCGTATCCGGGACTAGCGTGGAGACCCAGTACTTC. It specifies CASSVSGTSVETQYF.

The chain employs TRBV7-9 and TRBJ2-7; 9 bases match TRBD1. The CDR3 extends over 15 amino acids. Per germline, CDR1 SEHNR and CDR2 FQNEAQ (reference sequence). After removal of 2 bases from V and 3 bases from J, the junction contained 5 bases not matched to a gene. CDR3 sequence: CASSLLTGGIYEQYF. DNA for the CDR3: TGTGCCAGCAGCTTACTGACAGGGGGGATCTACGAGCAGTACTTC.

The rearrangement links TRBV5-1 to TRBJ2-5; D possibly corresponds to TRBD2 (5 bases). The CDR3 consists of 12 residues. V was pared by 3 bases and J by 5 bases, with 8 bases between. Germline values: CDR1 SGHRS, CDR2 YFSETQ. The CDR3 coding sequence is TGCGCCAGCAGCTCGAGAGGGGAGACCCAGTACTTC. Translated: CASSSRGETQYF.

The chain employs TRBV7-9 and TRBJ2-7; tentative D call: TRBD1 (6 bases). V gave up 1 base and J gave up 3 bases, with 22 bases separating them. The CDR3 consists of 18 residues. Germline CDR1 is SEHNR and CDR2 is FQNEAQ (reference sequence). Here the CDR3 reads CASSLGGPGAGWLYEQYF. CDR3 sequence (DNA): TGTGCCAGCAGCTTAGGGGGGCCAGGGGCCGGGTGGCTCTACGAGCAGTACTTC.

This clone was seen a single time. The V and J genes are TRBV18 and TRBJ2-7, with D unclear. V lost 3 bases to trimming and J lost 2 bases, with 8 bases between them. From germline, CDR1 is KGHSH and CDR2 LQKENI. This CDR3 is built from 13 residues. CDR3 sequence: CASSPTGPYEQYF. The CDR3 DNA follows: TGTGCCAGCTCACCGACTGGCCCCTACGAGCAGTACTTC.

The chain joins TRBV7-3 to TRBJ2-5; maybe TRBD2 (6 bases). Trimming stripped 2 bases from V and 0 bases from J, with 7 bases between. Per the germline V gene, CDR1 is SGHTA and CDR2 is FQGTGA. The CDR3 length is 14 residues. CDR3 amino acids: CASSLGGNQETQYF. CDR3 sequence (DNA): TGTGCCAGCAGCTTAGGGGGGAACCAAGAGACCCAGTACTTC.

The chain couples TRBV4-1 to TRBJ1-2; no definite D call. This CDR3 comprises 15 residues. CDR1 and CDR2 from the germline V gene are MGHRA and YSYEKL. Trimming shortened V by 4 bases and J by 0 bases, and 12 bases separated the two germline ends. CDR3 DNA sequence: TGCGCCAGCAGCCTCGGTGAGAGTTCTAACTATGGCTACACCTTC. As protein: CASSLGESSNYGYTF.

The V call is TRBV9, the J call TRBJ1-3; D is ambiguous. There are 15 residues in the CDR3. Trimming shortened V by 0 bases and J by 3 bases, and 10 bases separated the two germline ends. CDR1 and CDR2 from the germline V gene are SGDLS and YYNGEE. The CDR3 sequence is CASSVEGDRGNTIYF. Here the CDR3 DNA reads TGTGCCAGCAGCGTAGAGGGAGATCGTGGAAACACCATATATTTT. The full variable domain, with the rest looked up from reference TRBV9 and TRBJ1-3, is DSGVTQTPKHLITATGQRVTLRCSPRSGDLSVYWYQQSLDQGLQFLIQYYNGEERAKGNILERFSAQQFPDLHSELNLSSLELGDSALYFCASSVEGDRGNTIYFGEGSWLTVV.

This sequence joins TRBV6-5 and TRBJ1-3, with D hard to call. This CDR3 spans 16 amino acids. Germline CDR1 is MNHEY and CDR2 is SVGAGI. V lost 2 bases, J lost 0 bases, and 11 bases lay in between. The CDR3 DNA sequence: TGTGCCAGCAGTTACGTCGCAGGCCGCTCTGGAAACACCATATATTTT. Its translation: CASSYVAGRSGNTIYF.

V and J are TRBV7-2 and TRBJ1-5; TRBD1 is a possible D gene (6 bases). Germline V gives CDR1 SGHTA, CDR2 FQGNSA. The V and J ends lost 4 bases and 7 bases respectively, with 14 bases between them. CDR3 size: 14 residues. CDR3 in amino acids: CASSYRAARQPQHF. CDR3 bases: TGTGCCAGCAGCTACAGGGCCGCGCGACAGCCCCAGCATTTT. Full variable domain (remainder filled in from reference TRBV7-2 and TRBJ1-5): GAGVSQSPSNKVTEKGKDVELRCDPISGHTALYWYRQSLGQGLEFLIYFQGNSAPDKSGLPSDRFSAERTGGSVSTLTIQRTQQEDSAVYLCASSYRAARQPQHFGDGTRLSIL.

The chain employs TRBV5-4 and TRBJ2-7; 11 bases are shared with TRBD2. This CDR3 region has 15 residues. V trimming: 4 bases; J trimming: 2 bases; junction bases outside the gene matches: 5. Germline values: CDR1 SGHNT, CDR2 YYREEE (reference sequence). This chain's CDR3 is CASSGLAGGPYEQYF. CDR3 DNA sequence: TGTGCCAGCAGCGGGCTAGCGGGGGGACCCTACGAGCAGTACTTC.

The V gene is TRBV9, the J gene TRBJ2-2; 7 positions match TRBD2. The germline gives CDR1 SGDLS, CDR2 YYNGEE. V was clipped by 1 base and J by 1 base; unmatched bases: 1. This CDR3 is built from 15 residues. The CDR3 is CASSVLAVNTGELFF. As DNA, the CDR3 is TGTGCCAGCAGCGTACTAGCGGTGAACACCGGGGAGCTGTTTTTT.

The chain combines TRBV27 with TRBJ2-1; no clear D. CDR3 length equals 13 residues. Germline CDR1 MNHEY, CDR2 SMNVEV (reference sequence). Trimming cost V 5 bases and J 2 bases, with 7 bases left between them. Written as DNA, the CDR3 is TGTGCCAGCAGTCCGAGAACCTACAATGAGCAGTTCTTC. It encodes CASSPRTYNEQFF.

The chain joins TRBV2 to TRBJ1-5; 9 bases map to TRBD1. The CDR3 has 16 amino acids. Germline V gene lookup returns CDR1 SNHLY and CDR2 FYNNEI. V lost 7 bases and J lost 1; bases outside the gene matches: 8. CDR3 nucleotide sequence: TGTGCCAGCAACCGGGACAGGGAGGTGAGCAATCAGCCCCAGCATTTT. This encodes CASNRDREVSNQPQHF.